Listed here are 3 T cell receptor beta chains from one sample, sequenced in a study of identical twins. TCRdb re-called the 5' RACE reads with MiXCR, one entry per CDR3 protein. The sample contains around 340,000 distinct CDR3 sequences, 10% to 15% of which appear only once. These data were also reused for a study on yellow fever vaccine responses in identical twins.

The sample taken for sequencing was CD8+ T cells sorted from blood. Every receptor here comes from a woman younger than 30 in good health.

This clonotype was found a few times. CDR3 residues: CASSRTSGDTDTQYF. The DNA for the CDR3 is TGCGCCAGCAGCCGAACTAGCGGGGACACAGATACGCAGTATTTT. The chain combines TRBV4-1 with TRBJ2-3, with 10 bases that match TRBD2. With V trimmed by 4 bases and J by 2 bases, 3 bases remained unmatched. Germline assignment: CDR1 MGHRA and CDR2 YSYEKL. The CDR3 contains 15 residues.

Written as DNA, the CDR3 is TGCAGCGTTGATCCGGGACTAGCGGGAGTGGGAGATACGCAGTATTTT. Translated: CSVDPGLAGVGDTQYF. The gene calls are TRBV29-1 and TRBJ2-3; 14 bases fit TRBD2. V was clipped by 3 bases and J by 5 bases; unmatched bases: 7. The CDR3 runs 16 residues. CDR1 and CDR2 (germline): SQVTM, ANQGSEA.

The sample holds many counts of this clonotype. The CDR3 reads CSATTTEGQETQYF. The CDR3, as DNA: TGCAGCGCCACAACAACAGAGGGACAAGAGACCCAGTACTTC. The chain joins TRBV29-1 to TRBJ2-5; possibly TRBD2 for D (5 bases). CDR3 size: 14 residues. The germline gives CDR1 SQVTM, CDR2 ANQGSEA. V dropped 7 bases and J dropped 2 bases, with 17 bases sitting between them.